This T cell receptor (beta chain) was profiled in a study of blood T cell repertoires in COVID-19. The method was immunoSEQ multiplex PCR; TCRdb's version includes in-frame clones alone and lacks a portion of them. Of around 300,000 clones in the sample, about 89% were seen once. From germline, CDR1 is LGHDT and CDR2 YNNKEL (reference sequence). This CDR3 contains 15 residues. V trimming: 4 bases; J trimming: 7 bases; junction bases outside the gene matches: 6. J is TRBJ2-2 and V is TRBV3-1 (or the pseudogene TRBV3-2); 10 bases fit TRBD1. The source material was PBMCs or T cells enriched from blood (not recorded which). The TCR sequence derives from a woman aged 40 to 50 who had recovered from COVID-19. This chain's CDR3 is CASSLRQGALGELFF. The CDR3 DNA reads as TGTGCCAGCAGCCTTAGACAGGGGGCTCTCGGGGAGCTGTTTTTT.